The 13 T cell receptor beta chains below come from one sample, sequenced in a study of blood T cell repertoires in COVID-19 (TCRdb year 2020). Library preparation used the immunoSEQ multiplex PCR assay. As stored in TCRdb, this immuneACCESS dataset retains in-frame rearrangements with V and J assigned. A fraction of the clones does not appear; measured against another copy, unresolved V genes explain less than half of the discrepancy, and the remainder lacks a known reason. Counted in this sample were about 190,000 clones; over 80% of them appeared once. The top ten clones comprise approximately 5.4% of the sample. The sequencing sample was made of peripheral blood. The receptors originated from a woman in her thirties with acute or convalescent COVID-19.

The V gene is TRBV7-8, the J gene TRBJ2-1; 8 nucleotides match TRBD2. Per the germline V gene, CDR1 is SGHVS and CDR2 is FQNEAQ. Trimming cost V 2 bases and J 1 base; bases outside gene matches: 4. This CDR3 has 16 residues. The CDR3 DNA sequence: TGTGCCAGCAGCTTACCCGGCGGGGGGTCCTACAATGAGCAGTTCTTC. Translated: CASSLPGGGSYNEQFF.

The CDR3 nucleotides read TGCGCCAGCAGCCAGGACACCGACCGAGAGCGCGGCTACACCTTC. Amino acids: CASSQDTDRERGYTF. The chain couples TRBV4-1 to TRBJ1-2; weak D call: TRBD1 (5 bases). This CDR3 has 15 amino acids. CDR1 is MGHRA and CDR2 is YSYEKL in the germline V gene. The V end lost 3 bases, the J end lost 8 bases, and 19 bases lay between the germline ends.

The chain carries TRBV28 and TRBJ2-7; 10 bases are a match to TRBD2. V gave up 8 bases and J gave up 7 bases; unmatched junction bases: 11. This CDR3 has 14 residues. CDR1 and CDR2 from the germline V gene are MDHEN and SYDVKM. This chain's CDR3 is CASLGGLAGDEQYF. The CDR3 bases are TGTGCCAGCCTGGGAGGCCTAGCGGGGGATGAGCAGTACTTC. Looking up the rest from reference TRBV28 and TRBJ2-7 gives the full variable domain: DVKVTQSSRYLVKRTGEKVFLECVQDMDHENMFWYRQDPGLGLRLIYFSYDVKMKEKGDIPEGYSVSREKKERFSLILESASTNQTSMYLCASLGGLAGDEQYFGPGTRLTVT.

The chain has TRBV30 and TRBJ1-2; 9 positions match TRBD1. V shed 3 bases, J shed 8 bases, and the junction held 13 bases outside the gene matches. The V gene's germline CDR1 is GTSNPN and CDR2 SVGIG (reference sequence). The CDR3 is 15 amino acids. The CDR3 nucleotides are TGTGCCTGGAGCCGGGACAGGGCGTTGCGAATGGGCTACACCTTC. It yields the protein CAWSRDRALRMGYTF.

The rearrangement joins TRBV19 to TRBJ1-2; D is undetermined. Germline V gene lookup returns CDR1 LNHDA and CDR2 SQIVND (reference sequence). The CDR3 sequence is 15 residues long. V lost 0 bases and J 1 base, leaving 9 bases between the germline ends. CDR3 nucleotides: TGTGCCAGTAGTATAGATTGGGCCGGTAACTATGGCTACACCTTC. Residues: CASSIDWAGNYGYTF.

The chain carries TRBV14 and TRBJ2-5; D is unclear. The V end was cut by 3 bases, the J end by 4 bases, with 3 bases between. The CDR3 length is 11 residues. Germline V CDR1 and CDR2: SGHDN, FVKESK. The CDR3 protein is CASSHSETQYF. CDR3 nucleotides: TGTGCCAGCAGCCACTCAGAGACCCAGTACTTC.

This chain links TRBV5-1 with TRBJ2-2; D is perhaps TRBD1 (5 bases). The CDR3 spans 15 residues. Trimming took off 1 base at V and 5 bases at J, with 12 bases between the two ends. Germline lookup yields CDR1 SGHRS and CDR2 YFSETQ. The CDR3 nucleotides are TGCGCCAGCAGCTTGCCCGCCGACAGTACCGGGGAGCTGTTTTTT. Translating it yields CASSLPADSTGELFF.

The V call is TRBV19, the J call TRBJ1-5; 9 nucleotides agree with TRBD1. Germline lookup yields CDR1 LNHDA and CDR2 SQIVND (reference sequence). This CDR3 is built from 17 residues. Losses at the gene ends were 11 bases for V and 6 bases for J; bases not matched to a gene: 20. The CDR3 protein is CAVWDRVTRIGLQPQHF. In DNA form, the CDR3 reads TGTGCCGTCTGGGACAGGGTGACCCGGATCGGTCTTCAGCCCCAGCATTTT.

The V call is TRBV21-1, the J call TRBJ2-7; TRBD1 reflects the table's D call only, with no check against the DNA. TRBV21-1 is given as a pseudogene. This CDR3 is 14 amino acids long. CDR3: CASSNRQGAREQYF. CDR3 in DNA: TGTGCCAGCAGCAATCGACAGGGGGCACGAGAGCAGTACTTC.

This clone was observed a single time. This CDR3 is CASSLDGTKNEQFF. DNA for the CDR3: TGTGCCAGCAGCTTAGACGGGACTAAAAATGAGCAGTTCTTC. The rearrangement uses TRBV7-2 and TRBJ2-1, with 7 bases that match TRBD2. Germline loops: CDR1 SGHTA, CDR2 FQGNSA. The CDR3 covers 14 residues. The ends lost 1 base at V and 7 bases at J; junction bases unmatched: 4.

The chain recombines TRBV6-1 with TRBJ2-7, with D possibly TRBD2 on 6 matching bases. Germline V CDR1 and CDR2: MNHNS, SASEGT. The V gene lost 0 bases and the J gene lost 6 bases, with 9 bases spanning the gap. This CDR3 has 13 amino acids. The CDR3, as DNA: TGTGCCAGCAGTGAAGCAAGGGGAGGCGAGCAGTACTTC. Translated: CASSEARGGEQYF.

Here the CDR3 reads CASSLGRGTDTQYF. The CDR3 DNA reads as TGTGCCAGCAGCTTAGGACGGGGCACAGATACGCAGTATTTT. This chain uses TRBV7-2 with TRBJ2-3; D gene uncertain. The CDR3 contains 14 residues. V lost 1 base, J lost 1 base, and 6 bases lay in between. CDR1 and CDR2 (germline): SGHTA, FQGNSA.

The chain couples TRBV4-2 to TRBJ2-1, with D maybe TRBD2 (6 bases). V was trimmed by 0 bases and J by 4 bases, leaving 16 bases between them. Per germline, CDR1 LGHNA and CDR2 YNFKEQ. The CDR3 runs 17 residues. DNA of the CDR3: TGTGCCAGCAGCCAAGACAAGAGGGACTCCGCATACAATGAGCAGTTCTTC. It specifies CASSQDKRDSAYNEQFF.